One and the same sample provided the 23 T cell receptor beta chains below, sequenced in a study of blood T cell repertoires in COVID-19. Sequencing used immunoSEQ multiplex PCR; TCRdb keeps in-frame clones, though not all of them. This table has about 430,000 clones, 88% appearing once. The sample comprised PBMCs or T cells enriched from blood (not recorded which). Source of these receptors: a woman under 30 who had been exposed to COVID-19.

V and J are TRBV27 and TRBJ2-4, with 9 bases identical to TRBD1. The CDR3 spans 16 residues. V lost 4 bases, J lost 1 base, and 5 bases stayed unmatched. Germline CDR1 and CDR2: MNHEY and SMNVEV (reference sequence). The CDR3 spells CASSSDRGRAKNIQYF. As DNA, the CDR3 is TGTGCCAGCAGTTCGGACAGGGGAAGGGCCAAAAACATTCAGTACTTC.

This clone was detected a few times. The gene calls are TRBV10-3 and TRBJ2-5; 10 bases are a match to TRBD2. This CDR3 is 17 amino acids long. Looked up from germline, CDR1 is ENHRY and CDR2 is SYGVKD. V dropped 3 bases and J dropped 4; count of bases not matched to a gene: 11. The CDR3 DNA sequence: TGTGCCATCAGTGATTCCAGCGGGGGGGCGCCGAGAGAGACCCAGTACTTC. Encoded protein: CAISDSSGGAPRETQYF.

Written as DNA, the CDR3 is TGTGCCAGCAGCCAAGATCTTATTAGTCGGGAGACCCAGTACTTC. It specifies CASSQDLISRETQYF. The chain uses TRBV3-1 (or the pseudogene TRBV3-2) and TRBJ2-5; D is undetermined. Germline V gene data show CDR1 as LGHDT and CDR2 as YNNKEL (reference sequence). The CDR3 totals 15 residues. The germline V and J ends were trimmed by 0 bases and 5 bases, with 13 bases remaining between them.

The chain combines TRBV4-3 with TRBJ1-2; 7 nucleotides align to TRBD1. Germline-derived CDR1 and CDR2 are LGHNA and YSLEER. The CDR3 has 14 amino acids. V shed 1 base and J 7 bases; nucleotides not matched to a gene: 6. The CDR3, as DNA: TGCGCCAGCAGCCAAGTCACAGGGGAGAGTGGCTACACCTTC. It codes for CASSQVTGESGYTF.

The chain uses TRBV7-2 and TRBJ2-1; 9 bases line up with TRBD2. Germline CDR1 reads SGHTA; CDR2 reads FQGNSA. CDR3 length: 15 residues. The V gene end was trimmed by 2 bases and the J gene end by 5 bases; junction bases not matched to a gene: 4. CDR3 loop: CASSLILAGNNEQFF. The CDR3 DNA reads as TGTGCCAGCAGCTTAATCCTAGCGGGGAACAATGAGCAGTTCTTC.

The chain couples TRBV4-3 to TRBJ2-1, with 16 positions matching TRBD2. The CDR3 sequence is 18 residues long. The ends lost 3 bases at V and 7 bases at J; junction bases unmatched: 9. Germline V gene data show CDR1 as LGHNA and CDR2 as YSLEER. In nucleotides, the CDR3 is TGCGCCAGCAGCCAGGGGACTAGCGGGGGGGCTTTGTTTAATGAGCAGTTCTTC. Its translation: CASSQGTSGGALFNEQFF.

The chain joins TRBV28 to TRBJ2-3; 15 bases fit TRBD2. V was clipped by 3 bases and J by 4 bases; unmatched bases: 11. The CDR3 has 19 residues. Germline CDR1 reads MDHEN; CDR2 reads SYDVKM. The CDR3, as DNA: TGTGCCAGCAGTTTGGGACTAGCGGGAGGAGAGCGCCGGGCAGATACGCAGTATTTT. It encodes CASSLGLAGGERRADTQYF.

The V call is TRBV13, the J call TRBJ1-4; the match to TRBD1 covers 7 bases. This CDR3 region has 15 residues. Unmatched junction bases numbered 13, after V lost 5 bases and J lost 10 bases. The germline V gene has CDR1 PRHDT and CDR2 FYEKMQ (reference sequence). The CDR3: CASSPSGTERGKLFF. The CDR3 bases are TGTGCCAGCAGCCCGTCCGGGACAGAGAGGGGAAAACTGTTTTTT.

This chain connects TRBV19 to TRBJ2-2; 9 nucleotides align to TRBD2. The J segment lost 6 bases and the V segment lost 4 bases, leaving 6 bases of the junction unmatched. Germline V gene data show CDR1 as LNHDA and CDR2 as SQIVND (reference sequence). The CDR3 contains 15 residues. The CDR3 spells CASSSGGAGSGELFF. CDR3 DNA sequence: TGTGCCAGTAGTAGCGGGGGGGCCGGGTCCGGGGAGCTGTTTTTT. The full variable domain, rest sourced from reference TRBV19 and TRBJ2-2, is DGGITQSPKYLFRKEGQNVTLSCEQNLNHDAMYWYRQDPGQGLRLIYYSQIVNDFQKGDIAEGYSVSREKKESFPLTVTSAQKNPTAFYLCASSSGGAGSGELFFGEGSRLTVL.

V is TRBV9 and J is TRBJ1-6; 7 bases match TRBD1. The CDR3 is 15 residues long. Germline V CDR1 and CDR2: SGDLS, YYNGEE. The V and J ends lost 4 bases and 5 bases, in that order; junction bases with no gene match: 6. The CDR3: CASSITTGNNSPLHF. DNA of the CDR3: TGTGCCAGCAGCATAACGACAGGGAATAATTCACCCCTCCACTTT. The variable domain in full, completed from reference TRBV9 and TRBJ1-6, reads DSGVTQTPKHLITATGQRVTLRCSPRSGDLSVYWYQQSLDQGLQFLIQYYNGEERAKGNILERFSAQQFPDLHSELNLSSLELGDSALYFCASSITTGNNSPLHFGNGTRLTVT.

This clone was recorded once. This chain connects TRBV7-2 to TRBJ2-5; D possibly corresponds to TRBD2 (7 bases). Between the trimmed V and J ends, which lost 1 base and 5 bases, there was a span of 14 bases. The CDR3 length is 15 residues. CDR1 and CDR2 from the germline V gene are SGHTA and FQGNSA. CDR3 amino acids: CASSLGGGARETQYF. The CDR3 nucleotides are TGTGCCAGCAGCTTAGGTGGGGGGGCCCGGGAGACCCAGTACTTC. Together with reference TRBV7-2 and TRBJ2-5, the CDR3 gives the full variable domain: GAGVSQSPSNKVTEKGKDVELRCDPISGHTALYWYRQSLGQGLEFLIYFQGNSAPDKSGLPSDRFSAERTGGSVSTLTIQRTQQEDSAVYLCASSLGGGARETQYFGPGTRLLVL.

The V and J genes are TRBV28 and TRBJ2-1; D gene uncertain. The ends were cut back, 4 bases at V and 12 bases at J, with 13 bases in the middle. The CDR3 is 12 amino acids. Germline V gives CDR1 MDHEN, CDR2 SYDVKM. The CDR3 DNA follows: TGTGCCAGCAGTTCCCCACCCCGGGTGCAGTTCTTC. It specifies CASSSPPRVQFF.

The chain employs TRBV29-1 and TRBJ2-3; 9 bases line up with TRBD1. The ends lost 4 bases at V and 3 bases at J; junction bases unmatched: 8. Germline CDR1 SQVTM, CDR2 ANQGSEA. CDR3 length: 15 amino acids. The CDR3 DNA reads as TGCAGCGTTGGTAAACCGGGACAGGGAACAGATACGCAGTATTTT. Residues: CSVGKPGQGTDTQYF.

This sequence joins TRBV4-1 and TRBJ1-4, with a possible D match to TRBD1 (6 bases). Trimming stripped 1 base from V and 5 bases from J, with 14 bases between. CDR1 MGHRA and CDR2 YSYEKL come from the germline V gene. The CDR3 extends over 16 amino acids. The DNA of the CDR3 is TGCGCCAGCAGCCAAGTTGGGGGAGGGGGAAATGAAAAACTGTTTTTT. This gives the protein CASSQVGGGGNEKLFF.

This chain connects TRBV28 to TRBJ1-3; D may be TRBD1 (5 bases). The CDR3 length is 16 residues. Germline V CDR1 and CDR2: MDHEN, SYDVKM. Trimming took 7 bases from V and 4 from J, leaving 20 bases between them. The CDR3 DNA reads as TGTGCCAGCACCACACCGGGGGGTTCGAGAGGAAACACCATATATTTT. This translates into CASTTPGGSRGNTIYF.

J is TRBJ2-1 and V is TRBV19, with TRBD2 matching 11 bases. V shed 3 bases, J shed 7 bases, and the junction held 5 bases outside the gene matches. The CDR3 spans 15 residues. Per germline, CDR1 LNHDA and CDR2 SQIVND (reference sequence). CDR3 in DNA: TGTGCCAGTAGTATCGGGTCTAGCGGGAGGAATGAGCAGTTCTTC. It yields the protein CASSIGSSGRNEQFF.

The J gene is TRBJ2-3, the V gene TRBV5-6, with TRBD1 matching over 7 bases. Germline V lookup: CDR1 SGHDT, CDR2 YYEEEE. Unmatched junction bases numbered 0, after V lost 7 bases and J lost 1 base. The CDR3 is 12 residues long. This CDR3 is CASDRGTDTQYF. The CDR3, as DNA: TGTGCCAGCGACAGGGGCACAGATACGCAGTATTTT.

The chain combines TRBV7-8 with TRBJ1-2; 9 bases line up with TRBD1. CDR1 SGHVS and CDR2 FQNEAQ come from the germline V gene. The length of the CDR3 is 14 residues. V gave up 5 bases and J gave up 4 bases; unmatched junction bases: 5. CDR3 nucleotides: TGTGCCAGCAGCCCCGGGACAGGGATCTATGGCTACACCTTC. It encodes CASSPGTGIYGYTF.

The chain is built from TRBV14 and TRBJ2-1; TRBD1 might be the D (6 bases). Trimming cost V 0 bases and J 7 bases, with 13 bases left between them. Germline V gene sequence: CDR1 SGHDN, CDR2 FVKESK. The CDR3 covers 15 residues. The DNA of the CDR3 is TGTGCCAGCAGCCAAGAAGGACAGCCCAGGAATGAGCAGTTCTTC. Protein: CASSQEGQPRNEQFF.

The chain has TRBV29-1 and TRBJ2-3, with D possibly matching TRBD1 (8 bases). Germline V CDR1 and CDR2: SQVTM, ANQGSEA. The germline V and J ends were trimmed by 4 bases and 2 bases, with 13 bases remaining between them. This CDR3 contains 14 residues. In nucleotides, the CDR3 is TGCAGCGTTGGAGCGGGACAGGACACAGATACGCAGTATTTT. This codes for CSVGAGQDTDTQYF.

Only a few counts were recorded for this clone. V is TRBV6-5 and J is TRBJ2-7, with 11 bases lining up with TRBD1. Germline lookup yields CDR1 MNHEY and CDR2 SVGAGI. The CDR3 is made up of 13 amino acids. Trimming removed 2 bases from V and 6 bases from J; junction bases left unmatched: 0. The CDR3 DNA sequence: TGTGCCAGCAGTTACGGACAGGGGGCCGAGCAGTACTTC. Protein product: CASSYGQGAEQYF.

This chain joins TRBV10-3 and TRBJ2-7, with TRBD1 matching over 7 bases. The CDR3 contains 13 residues. The V gene's germline CDR1 is ENHRY and CDR2 SYGVKD. V was pared by 9 bases and J by 5 bases, with 10 bases of the junction left unmatched. Written as DNA, the CDR3 is TGTGCCATAGGGACAGACCAAAATGACGAGCAGTACTTC. Protein sequence: CAIGTDQNDEQYF.

The rearrangement uses TRBV27 and TRBJ1-2; D may be TRBD1 (5 bases). Germline assignment: CDR1 MNHEY and CDR2 SMNVEV (reference sequence). The length of the CDR3 is 15 residues. Trimming removed 4 bases at V and 2 bases at J, with 14 bases between. CDR3 nucleotide sequence: TGTGCCAGCAGTTCACCGACAACAGGAAACTATGGCTACACCTTC. This gives the protein CASSSPTTGNYGYTF.